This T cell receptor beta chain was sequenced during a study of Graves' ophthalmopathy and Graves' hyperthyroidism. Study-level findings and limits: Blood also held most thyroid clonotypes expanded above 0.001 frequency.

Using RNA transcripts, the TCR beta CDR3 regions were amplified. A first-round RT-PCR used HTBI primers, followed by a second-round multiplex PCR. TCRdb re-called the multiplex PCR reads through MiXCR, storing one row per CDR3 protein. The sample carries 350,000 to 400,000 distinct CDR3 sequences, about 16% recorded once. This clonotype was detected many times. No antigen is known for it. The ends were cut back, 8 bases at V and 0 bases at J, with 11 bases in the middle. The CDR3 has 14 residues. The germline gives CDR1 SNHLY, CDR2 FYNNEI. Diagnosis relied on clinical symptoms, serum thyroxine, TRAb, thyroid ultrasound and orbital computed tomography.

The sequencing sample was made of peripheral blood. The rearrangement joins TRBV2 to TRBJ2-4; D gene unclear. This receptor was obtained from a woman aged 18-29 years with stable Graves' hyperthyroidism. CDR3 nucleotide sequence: TGTGCCAGCCGGGCTACGCTAGCCAAAAACATTCAGTACTTC. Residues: CASRATLAKNIQYF.